The clone carrying this T cell receptor beta chain was detected ten times or more. The CDR3 sequence is 13 residues long. Germline V CDR1 and CDR2: SGHTA, FQGNSA. Trimming at V came to 7 bases and at J to 7 bases, leaving 9 bases not matched to a gene. A single record per CDR3 protein comes from TCRdb applying MiXCR to the RT-PCR reads. The sample lists about 700,000 distinct CDR3 sequences, 13% to 15% occurring once. The sequence came from a female donor in good health, serving as a healthy control. The sequenced material came from memory CD4+ T cells from blood. V gene TRBV7-2 combines with J gene TRBJ1-2; 7 bases align to TRBD1. CDR3 sequence: CASTDGGGFGYTF. CDR3 in DNA: TGTGCCAGCACCGACGGAGGGGGCTTTGGCTACACCTTC.